This TCR beta chain is drawn from a study of a mutant IDH1 vaccine in newly diagnosed glioma. As for the study in general: The sex distribution of treated patients was about 60% male and approximately 40% female, with a mean age of roughly 40 years. Patients' prior therapy spanned radiotherapy, temozolomide, or both; most underwent both.

Time point indicated: baseline, week 1 (first vaccination visit). As for treatment: pre-vaccination baseline after standard-of-care therapy. New WHO grade 3 or 4 IDH1-mutant, ATRX-lost astrocytomas were present in all donors. The study, taken as a whole, reports: Among all patients, vaccine-induced immune responses occurred in approximately 93%.

A remark on this clone: No antigen is known for it.

The data were produced by immunoSEQ multiplex PCR, yet TCRdb's version contains in-frame clones alone and is incomplete. This table holds 75,000 to 100,000 clones, roughly 80% found once. This TCR came from a man in his forties or fifties with glioma. Some clones in this sample may be carry-over from other donors' samples. The source was PBMCs, collected from a glioma patient treated with radiotherapy, temozolomide or both.

In DNA form, the CDR3 reads TGCAGCGCTTCGGGAGGCACCGGGGAGCTGTTTTTT. Residues: CSASGGTGELFF. The chain links TRBV29-1 to TRBJ2-2, with 7 nucleotides matching TRBD2. The germline V gene has CDR1 SQVTM and CDR2 ANQGSEA. With 7 bases clipped from V and 4 bases from J, the junction kept 3 bases outside the gene matches. The CDR3 is made up of 12 amino acids.